The 27 T cell receptor beta chains below come from one sample, sequenced in a study of cytomegalovirus exposure and HLA in healthy donors. Primers for the PCR totalled 60 Vbeta and 13 Jbeta. Generated by immunoSEQ multiplex PCR, the TCRdb table keeps only in-frame clones and is missing some. Of roughly 230,000 clones listed, 80% to 95% are singletons. The sample comprised PBMCs. These receptors were obtained from a girl between 2 and 10 years old in good health and CMV-seronegative.

The gene calls are TRBV6-1 and TRBJ1-4, with D tentatively TRBD1 (5 bases). The V and J ends lost 8 bases and 2 bases respectively, with 12 bases between them. The CDR3 consists of 14 residues. The germline V gene encodes CDR1 MNHNS and CDR2 SASEGT. CDR3 sequence: CASDLAGTNEKLFF. CDR3 sequence (DNA): TGTGCCAGCGACTTAGCAGGGACTAATGAAAAACTGTTTTTT.

The chain links TRBV18 to TRBJ2-3; TRBD2 might be the D (5 bases). The CDR3 covers 12 residues. The germline CDR1 and CDR2 sequences are KGHSH and LQKENI. Trimming shortened V by 8 bases and J by 5 bases, and 11 bases separated the two germline ends. The CDR3 coding sequence is TGTGCCAGCCGACCAGGAGGAGATACGCAGTATTTT. Its translation is CASRPGGDTQYF. Full variable domain (remainder filled in from reference TRBV18 and TRBJ2-3): NAGVMQNPRHLVRRRGQEARLRCSPMKGHSHVYWYRQLPEEGLKFMVYLQKENIIDESGMPKERFSAEFPKEGPSILRIQQVVRGDSAAYFCASRPGGDTQYFGPGTRLTVL.

The chain couples TRBV5-4 to TRBJ2-1, with 8 bases matching TRBD2. This CDR3 contains 16 residues. Germline V gives CDR1 SGHNT, CDR2 YYREEE (reference sequence). V dropped 2 bases and J dropped 3; count of bases not matched to a gene: 7. The CDR3 spells CASSFREGPNYNEQFF. The CDR3 coding sequence is TGTGCCAGCAGCTTCCGGGAGGGCCCGAACTACAATGAGCAGTTCTTC.

V is TRBV5-6 and J is TRBJ1-4; D gene unclear. CDR1 is SGHDT and CDR2 is YYEEEE in the germline V gene. CDR3 length: 13 amino acids. The V gene lost 2 bases and the J gene lost 8 bases, with 10 bases spanning the gap. In DNA, the CDR3 is TGTGCCAGCAGCTTCGGGGATACGGAAAAACTGTTTTTT. Translation gives CASSFGDTEKLFF.

This chain connects TRBV27 to TRBJ1-3, with no clear D. V was cut by 1 base and J by 6 bases, with 4 bases left in between. The germline CDR1 and CDR2 sequences are MNHEY and SMNVEV (reference sequence). The CDR3 length is 12 residues. DNA for the CDR3: TGTGCCAGCAGTTTATGGGCAAACACCATATATTTT. It is translated as CASSLWANTIYF.

The chain carries TRBV2 and TRBJ1-4, with TRBD1 matching 10 bases. The CDR3 runs 13 residues. J was trimmed by 11 bases and V by 6 bases; bases with no gene match: 6. The germline V gene has CDR1 SNHLY and CDR2 FYNNEI. CDR3 nucleotide sequence: TGTGCCAGCAGGAAGACAGGGGGCGGGAAACTGTTTTTT. It specifies CASRKTGGGKLFF.

The CDR3 bases are TGTGCCAGCAGTCCGAGCTCCTACAATGAGCAGTTCTTC. This codes for CASSPSSYNEQFF. V usage is TRBV7-2 and J usage is TRBJ2-1; D remains unclear. The CDR3 totals 13 residues. CDR1 is SGHTA, CDR2 FQGNSA, per germline. V lost 6 bases to trimming and J lost 0 bases, with 6 bases between them.

The chain is built from TRBV4-1 and TRBJ2-1; 7 bases agree with TRBD1. Trimming took 3 bases from V and 6 from J; bases not matched to a gene: 5. CDR3 length: 14 amino acids. The germline gives CDR1 MGHRA, CDR2 YSYEKL. The CDR3 DNA follows: TGCGCCAGCAGCCAGATAGGGACAGCCAATGAGCAGTTCTTC. Translation: CASSQIGTANEQFF.

In DNA form, the CDR3 reads TGTGCCAGCAGCCAGGTAGCGGGAGCCCACGAGCAGTACTTC. This codes for CASSQVAGAHEQYF. The chain is built from TRBV14 and TRBJ2-7; 9 positions agree with TRBD2. V was clipped by 3 bases and J by 5 bases; unmatched bases: 5. CDR3 length equals 14 residues. From germline, CDR1 is SGHDN and CDR2 FVKESK.

V is TRBV5-1 and J is TRBJ2-7; 9 bases agree with TRBD1. Germline CDR1 reads SGHRS; CDR2 reads YFSETQ. The CDR3 runs to 15 residues. J lost 1 base, V lost 3 bases, and 5 bases had no gene match. The CDR3 spells CASSWDGTGSYEQYF. CDR3 coding DNA: TGCGCCAGCAGCTGGGATGGGACAGGGTCCTACGAGCAGTACTTC.

This clone appeared a single time. The CDR3 sequence is CATSIETGQGNFYTDTQYF. The CDR3 region has the DNA TGTGCCACCAGCATCGAGACGGGACAGGGGAATTTTTACACAGATACGCAGTATTTT. The chain couples TRBV15 to TRBJ2-3, with 10 positions matching TRBD1. Germline CDR1 reads LNHNV; CDR2 reads YYDKDF (reference sequence). The CDR3 covers 19 residues. V trimming: 4 bases; J trimming: 2 bases; junction bases outside the gene matches: 15.

The J gene is TRBJ2-3, the V gene TRBV7-9, with D maybe TRBD1 (5 bases). V gave up 5 bases and J gave up 6 bases, with 9 bases separating them. The CDR3 is 12 residues long. In germline, CDR1 is SEHNR, CDR2 FQNEAQ (reference sequence). CDR3 sequence (DNA): TGTGCCAGCAGCGGGGCAGGGGATACGCAGTATTTT. It specifies CASSGAGDTQYF.

This clone was detected a few times. As DNA, the CDR3 is TGTGCCAGCAGCATGACAGTGAACACTGAAGCTTTCTTT. Its protein is CASSMTVNTEAFF. The genes are TRBV5-6 and TRBJ1-1; tentatively, D is TRBD1 (5 bases). The CDR3 extends over 13 amino acids. Germline CDR1 and CDR2: SGHDT and YYEEEE. The V and J ends lost 4 bases and 0 bases respectively, with 7 bases between them.

The chain recombines TRBV7-2 with TRBJ2-7; tentatively, D is TRBD1 (5 bases). Trimming took 2 bases from V and 6 from J, leaving 14 bases between them. There are 14 residues in the CDR3. Germline V gene data show CDR1 as SGHTA and CDR2 as FQGNSA. CDR3 DNA sequence: TGTGCCAGCAGCTTAAAAAGGGGCACATCCGAGCAGTACTTC. This translates into CASSLKRGTSEQYF.

The V gene is TRBV5-6, the J gene TRBJ2-5; 15 nucleotides agree with TRBD2. The germline CDR1 and CDR2 sequences are SGHDT and YYEEEE. Unmatched junction bases numbered 15, after V lost 4 bases and J lost 5 bases. The CDR3 consists of 19 residues. CDR3 residues: CASSPGTSGRKFGRETQYF. CDR3 nucleotide sequence: TGTGCCAGCAGCCCCGGGACTAGCGGGAGGAAGTTTGGGCGTGAGACCCAGTACTTC.

The gene calls are TRBV18 and TRBJ1-2; a weak D match, TRBD1 (5 bases). The CDR3 covers 16 residues. Germline CDR1 KGHSH, CDR2 LQKENI. Trimming took 0 bases from V and 0 from J, leaving 11 bases between them. CDR3 DNA sequence: TGTGCCAGCTCACCACCTTCAGGGCCGACTAACTATGGCTACACCTTC. Translated, it gives CASSPPSGPTNYGYTF.

For this clone: Distinct nucleotide sequences in the sample also encode this CDR3. The chain links TRBV5-1 to TRBJ1-6; 7 bases match TRBD1. CDR3 length: 14 residues. Unmatched junction bases numbered 1, after V lost 0 bases and J lost 7 bases. Per germline, CDR1 SGHRS and CDR2 YFSETQ. The CDR3 sequence is CASSLGTGNSPLHF. The CDR3 region has the DNA TGCGCCAGCAGCTTGGGGACAGGAAATTCACCCCTCCACTTT.

The rearrangement joins TRBV19 to TRBJ2-3; 8 bases line up with TRBD1. The CDR3 runs 15 residues. Looked up from germline, CDR1 is LNHDA and CDR2 is SQIVND (reference sequence). J was trimmed by 0 bases and V by 3 bases; bases with no gene match: 2. In DNA form, the CDR3 reads TGTGCCAGTAGTATTGGGACAGGTAGCACAGATACGCAGTATTTT. This gives the protein CASSIGTGSTDTQYF.

The J gene is TRBJ1-4, the V gene TRBV2, with TRBD1 matching 10 bases. The germline V gene encodes CDR1 SNHLY and CDR2 FYNNEI. The CDR3 length is 15 residues. With 9 bases clipped from V and 2 bases from J, the junction kept 6 bases outside the gene matches. The CDR3 loop is CARGTGDVTNEKLFF. The CDR3 DNA reads as TGTGCCAGGGGGACAGGGGACGTTACTAATGAAAAACTGTTTTTT.

This chain uses TRBV19 with TRBJ1-2; 7 positions agree with TRBD1. The CDR3 covers 15 residues. Germline CDR1 is LNHDA and CDR2 is SQIVND (reference sequence). The ends lost 4 bases at V and 8 bases at J; junction bases unmatched: 13. The CDR3 loop is CASSTRDSQREGYTF. CDR3 in DNA: TGTGCCAGTAGTACAAGGGACAGCCAGCGCGAGGGCTACACCTTC.

The gene calls are TRBV6-1 and TRBJ2-3, with TRBD2 as a possible D gene (6 bases). The V and J ends lost 6 bases and 1 base respectively, with 14 bases between them. CDR1 and CDR2 (germline): MNHNS, SASEGT. The CDR3 totals 15 residues. The CDR3 here is CASSASGGRTDTQYF. The CDR3 DNA reads TGTGCCAGCAGCGCTTCCGGGGGACGCACAGATACGCAGTATTTT.

The chain combines TRBV9 with TRBJ2-5; weak D call: TRBD1 (6 bases). The V gene's germline CDR1 is SGDLS and CDR2 YYNGEE. V shed 0 bases and J shed 4 bases, with 25 bases lying between them. The CDR3 runs to 19 residues. For the CDR3, the DNA is TGTGCCAGCAGCGTAGATGGGGGCTTGGCGATGAAAGGAGGAGAGACCCAGTACTTC. Its protein is CASSVDGGLAMKGGETQYF.

The CDR3 sequence is CASSYGRNSNQPQHF. Written as DNA, the CDR3 is TGTGCCAGCAGTTACGGGAGGAATAGCAATCAGCCCCAGCATTTT. The genes are TRBV6-5 and TRBJ1-5, with D uncertain. Germline values: CDR1 MNHEY, CDR2 SVGAGI. V dropped 2 bases and J dropped 0 bases, with 8 bases sitting between them. The CDR3 has 15 amino acids.

This chain links TRBV4-2 with TRBJ1-4; perhaps TRBD1 as D (6 bases). This CDR3 region has 16 residues. CDR1 LGHNA and CDR2 YNFKEQ come from the germline V gene. The V end lost 0 bases, the J end lost 2 bases, and 10 bases lay between the germline ends. The CDR3, as DNA: TGTGCCAGCAGCCAAGAGGCGACAGGCACTAATGAAAAACTGTTTTTT. It translates to CASSQEATGTNEKLFF.

This chain links TRBV2 with TRBJ2-3; perhaps TRBD2 as D (5 bases). CDR3 size: 14 residues. The V gene lost 6 bases and the J gene lost 6 bases, with 16 bases spanning the gap. Germline lookup yields CDR1 SNHLY and CDR2 FYNNEI. The CDR3: CASSEPPRVDTQYF. CDR3 DNA: TGTGCCAGCAGCGAACCCCCGCGGGTGGATACGCAGTATTTT. Full variable domain (missing parts from reference TRBV2 and TRBJ2-3): EPEVTQTPSHQVTQMGQEVILRCVPISNHLYFYWYRQILGQKVEFLVSFYNNEISEKSEIFDDQFSVERPDGSNFTLKIRSTKLEDSAMYFCASSEPPRVDTQYFGPGTRLTVL.

This chain connects TRBV5-1 to TRBJ2-4, with TRBD2 as a possible D gene (6 bases). The CDR3 totals 17 residues. Germline loops: CDR1 SGHRS, CDR2 YFSETQ. V lost 6 bases and J 4 bases, leaving 23 bases between the germline ends. DNA of the CDR3: TGCGCCAGCACCCTAGGCCCCCGGGGGTATCCAAAAAACATTCAGTACTTC. Translating it yields CASTLGPRGYPKNIQYF.

The chain uses TRBV11-2 and TRBJ1-1; a possible D gene is TRBD1 (6 bases). V was clipped by 4 bases and J by 0 bases, with 21 bases between them. CDR1 SGHAT and CDR2 FQNNGV come from the germline V gene. There are 18 residues in the CDR3. The CDR3 DNA sequence: TGTGCCAGCAGCTCGTTAAGGGGGGGAGGAGGGGTGAACACTGAAGCTTTCTTT. It translates to CASSSLRGGGGVNTEAFF.